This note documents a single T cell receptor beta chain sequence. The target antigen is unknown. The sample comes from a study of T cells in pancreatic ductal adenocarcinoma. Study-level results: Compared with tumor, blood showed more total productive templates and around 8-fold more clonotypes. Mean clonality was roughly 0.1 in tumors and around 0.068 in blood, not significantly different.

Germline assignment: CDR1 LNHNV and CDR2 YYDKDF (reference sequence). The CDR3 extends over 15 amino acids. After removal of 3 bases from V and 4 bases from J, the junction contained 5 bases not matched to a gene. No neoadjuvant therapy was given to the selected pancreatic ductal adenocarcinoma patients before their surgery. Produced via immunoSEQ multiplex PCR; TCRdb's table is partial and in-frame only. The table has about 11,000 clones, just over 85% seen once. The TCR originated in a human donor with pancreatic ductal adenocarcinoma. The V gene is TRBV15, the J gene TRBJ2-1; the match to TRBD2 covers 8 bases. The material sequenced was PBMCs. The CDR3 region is CATSSDSGGYNEQFF. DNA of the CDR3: TGTGCCACCAGCAGTGATTCGGGGGGGTACAATGAGCAGTTCTTC.